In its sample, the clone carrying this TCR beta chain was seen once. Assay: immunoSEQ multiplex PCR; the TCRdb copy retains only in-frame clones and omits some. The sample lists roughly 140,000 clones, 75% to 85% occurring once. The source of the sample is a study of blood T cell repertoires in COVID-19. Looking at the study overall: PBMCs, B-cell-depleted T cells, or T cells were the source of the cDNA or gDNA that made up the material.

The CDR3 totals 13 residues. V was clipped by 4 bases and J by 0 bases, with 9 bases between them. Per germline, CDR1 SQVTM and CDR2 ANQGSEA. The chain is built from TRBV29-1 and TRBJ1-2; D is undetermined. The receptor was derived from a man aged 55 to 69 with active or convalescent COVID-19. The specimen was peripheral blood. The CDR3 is CSVARFSNYGYTF. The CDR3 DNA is TGCAGCGTTGCCCGTTTCTCTAACTATGGCTACACCTTC.